This TCR beta chain was recovered during a study of CD8+ T cells in alopecia areata. RNA, once extracted, was reverse transcribed into cDNA for use as the sequencing template. Only in-frame clones appear in the TCRdb table, and some are missing; sequencing was by immunoSEQ multiplex PCR. The sample lists roughly 100,000 clones, 86% occurring once. Trimming cost V 3 bases and J 4 bases; bases outside gene matches: 1. Germline V gene data show CDR1 as SGHVS and CDR2 as FNYEAQ. The length of the CDR3 is 14 residues. Regarding this clone: Antigen specificity is unknown.

Treatment denoted: oral pan-JAK inhibitor, 5-10 mg twice daily. Study-level findings and limits: Compared with normal scalp, lesional scalp had higher clonality and more expanded CD8+ clones.

The sequenced sample was CD8+ T cells sorted from blood, obtained between weeks 30 and 35, from a patient treated with tofacitinib. The J gene is TRBJ2-1, the V gene TRBV7-6; 9 positions match TRBD1. The clonotype originates from a human donor with alopecia areata. The CDR3 sequence: CASSFGTGYNEQFF. For the CDR3, the DNA is TGTGCCAGCAGCTTCGGGACAGGGTACAATGAGCAGTTCTTC.